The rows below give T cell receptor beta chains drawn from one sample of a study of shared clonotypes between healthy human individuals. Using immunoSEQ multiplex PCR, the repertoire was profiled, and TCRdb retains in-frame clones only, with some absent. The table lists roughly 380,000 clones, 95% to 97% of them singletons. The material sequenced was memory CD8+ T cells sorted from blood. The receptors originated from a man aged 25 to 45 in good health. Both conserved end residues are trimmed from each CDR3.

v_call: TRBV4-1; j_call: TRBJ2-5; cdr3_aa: ASSHAEETQY
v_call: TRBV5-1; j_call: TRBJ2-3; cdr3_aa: ASSTTGFATQY
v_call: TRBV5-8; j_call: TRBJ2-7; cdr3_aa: ASSPRYEQY
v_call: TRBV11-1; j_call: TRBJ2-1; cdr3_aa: ASSLQAGTGLYNEQF
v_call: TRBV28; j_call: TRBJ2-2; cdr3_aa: ASSTTAGELF
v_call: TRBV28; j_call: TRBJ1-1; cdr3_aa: ASSHTGTETEAF
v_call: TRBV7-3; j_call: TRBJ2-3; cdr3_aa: ASSPSGMVSTDTQY
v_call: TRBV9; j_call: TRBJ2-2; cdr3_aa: ASSQGWSTGELF
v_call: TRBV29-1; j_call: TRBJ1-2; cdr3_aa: SVRSGAGYYGYT
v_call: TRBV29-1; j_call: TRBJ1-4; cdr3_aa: SVEKVKGEKLF
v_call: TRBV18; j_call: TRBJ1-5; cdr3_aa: ASSPRGSNQPQH
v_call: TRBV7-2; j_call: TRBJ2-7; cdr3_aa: ASSLSGYEQY
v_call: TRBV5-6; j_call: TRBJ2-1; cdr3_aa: ASSLGTSITQF
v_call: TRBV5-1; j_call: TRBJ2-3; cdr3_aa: ASSSPGQGSPDTQY
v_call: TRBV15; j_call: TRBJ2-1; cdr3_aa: ATSRDSASYNEQF
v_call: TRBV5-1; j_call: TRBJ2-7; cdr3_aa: ASTPDQPAPYEQY
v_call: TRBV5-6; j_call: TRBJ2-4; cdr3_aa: ASSFFRTGPAIQY
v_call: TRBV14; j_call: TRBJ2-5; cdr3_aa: ASSQDGLVVETQY
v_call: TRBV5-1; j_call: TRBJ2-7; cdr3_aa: ASSLAPGSYEQY
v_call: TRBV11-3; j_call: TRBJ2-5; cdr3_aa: ASSLAGSQETQY
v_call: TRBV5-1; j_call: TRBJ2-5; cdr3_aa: ASSLGAGYQETQY
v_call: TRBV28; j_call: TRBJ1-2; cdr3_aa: ASSGGGYT
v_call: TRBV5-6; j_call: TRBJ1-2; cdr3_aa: ASSFVWGLDGYT
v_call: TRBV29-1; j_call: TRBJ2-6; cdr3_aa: SVDRGILRANVLT
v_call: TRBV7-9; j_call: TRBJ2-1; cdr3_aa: ASSPSTGDNEQF
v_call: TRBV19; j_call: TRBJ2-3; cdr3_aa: ASSIASSGSSTDTQY
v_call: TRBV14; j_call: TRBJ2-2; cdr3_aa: ASSQLAGGPTGELF
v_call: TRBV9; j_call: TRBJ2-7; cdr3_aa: ASSPGLASEQY
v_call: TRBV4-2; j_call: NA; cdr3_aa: ASSQDWGTGITYEQY
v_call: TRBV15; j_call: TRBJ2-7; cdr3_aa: ATSSRRGYEQY
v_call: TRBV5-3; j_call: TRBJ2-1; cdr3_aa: ARIEHQF
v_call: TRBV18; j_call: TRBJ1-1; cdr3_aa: ASSPKTSTEAF
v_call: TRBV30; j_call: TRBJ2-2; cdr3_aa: ACGTSGSTGELF
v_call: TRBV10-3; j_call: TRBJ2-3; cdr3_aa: AIGLPGGTDTQY
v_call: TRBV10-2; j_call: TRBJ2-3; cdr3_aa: ASSGLLAGDHFTDTQY
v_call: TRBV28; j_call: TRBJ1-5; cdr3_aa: ASSFPGRGHQPQH
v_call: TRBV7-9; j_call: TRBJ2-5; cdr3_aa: ASSLREATQY
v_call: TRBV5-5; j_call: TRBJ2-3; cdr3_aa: ASSIYSTDTQY
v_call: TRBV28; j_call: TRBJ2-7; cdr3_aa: ASSSPSYEQY
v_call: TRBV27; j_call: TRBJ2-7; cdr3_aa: ASSPEGLGAYEQY